The source of this T cell receptor (beta chain) is a study of tumor and adjacent non-tumor tissue in lung cancer. Study-wide results and limits: Patients with more diverse tumor TCRs had worse survival. Top 100 clones took a larger repertoire share in normal lung. Compared with tumor, normal lung showed significantly lower TCR diversity.

The CDR3 loop spans 15 amino acids. CDR1 is SGHKS, CDR2 YYEKEE, per germline (reference sequence). Trimming removed 0 bases from V and 14 bases from J, with 23 bases in between. Three rounds of nested PCR, following a modified ARM-PCR protocol, produced the TCRbeta library. TCRdb re-called the multiplex PCR reads through MiXCR, storing one row per CDR3 protein. Of 50,000 or so distinct CDR3 sequences detected, 60% to 80% appear once; the ten largest clones hold roughly 25%. For this clonotype: Its antigen is still unknown.

No cell sorting was done before RNA was extracted from the tissue. More than 3 cm separated this lung sample from the edge of the tumor. V gene TRBV5-5 combines with J gene TRBJ2-5; a weak D match, TRBD2 (6 bases). The receptor comes from a woman aged 55-70 years with non-small cell lung cancer. The specimen was distant non-tumor lung tissue. The CDR3 DNA follows: TGTGCCAGCAGCTTGGACGGGGGTCATAGGGAGACACAATACTTC. It is translated as CASSLDGGHRETQYF.